Below are 22 T cell receptor beta chains sequenced from a single sample in a study of T-cell reconstitution after alpha-beta-depleted transplantation in children. Unique molecular identifiers were incorporated during preparation of the TCRbeta library. One entry per CDR3 protein results from TCRdb running MiXCR on the PCR reads. The sample has 700,000 or so distinct CDR3 sequences, over 10% seen once; the top ten hold 0.79%. Sequencing used PBMCs, obtained before TCRalphabeta/CD19-depleted stem cell transplant. The receptors derive from a girl aged 2 to 10 with congenital amegakaryocytic thrombocytopenia, due to receive a stem cell transplant.

The genes are TRBV10-3 and TRBJ2-1; 12 positions agree with TRBD2. The CDR3 totals 15 residues. CDR1 is ENHRY, CDR2 SYGVKD, per germline. V was pared by 2 bases and J by 7 bases, with 3 bases of the junction left unmatched. The CDR3 is CAISERLAGGNEQFF. The CDR3, as DNA: TGTGCCATCAGTGAGCGTCTAGCGGGAGGGAATGAGCAGTTCTTC.

In this sample, this clonotype turned up many times. The chain carries TRBV20-1 and TRBJ2-1; perhaps TRBD2 as D (7 bases). The CDR3 is made up of 16 amino acids. Germline V lookup: CDR1 DFQATT, CDR2 SNEGSKA (reference sequence). The V gene lost 1 base and the J gene lost 4 bases, with 17 bases spanning the gap. CDR3 sequence: CSARGGGGMIYNEQFF. The CDR3 DNA follows: TGCAGTGCTAGAGGCGGGGGCGGGATGATATACAATGAGCAGTTCTTC.

This rearrangement joins TRBV19 to TRBJ1-2, with unresolved D. Trimming took 4 bases from V and 4 from J, leaving 7 bases between them. Germline loops: CDR1 LNHDA, CDR2 SQIVND (reference sequence). This CDR3 comprises 12 residues. The DNA for the CDR3 is TGTGCCAGTAGTAGGGGAATCTATGGCTACACCTTC. This sequence encodes CASSRGIYGYTF.

In its sample, this clonotype was seen many times. The genes are TRBV6-2 or TRBV6-3 and TRBJ2-7, with TRBD1 as a possible D gene (5 bases). V was shortened by 8 bases and J by 0 bases, with 11 bases between the two germline ends. Germline CDR1 MNHEY, CDR2 SVGEGT. The CDR3 length is 13 residues. The CDR3: CASLGQISYEQYF. The CDR3 bases are TGTGCCAGCCTGGGGCAGATCTCCTACGAGCAGTACTTC.

This clonotype was picked up many times. The gene calls are TRBV12-3 or TRBV12-4 and TRBJ2-7; the D gene could be TRBD1 or TRBD2 (5 bases each). The CDR3 has 13 residues. V was pared by 6 bases and J by 2 bases, with 11 bases between. Written as DNA, the CDR3 is TGTGCCAGCAGCACCGGGACCCCCTACGAGCAGTACTTC. Encoded protein: CASSTGTPYEQYF.

The V and J genes are TRBV7-6 and TRBJ2-3, with D unclear. The CDR3 has 14 amino acids. The V and J ends lost 3 bases and 2 bases respectively, with 9 bases between them. CDR1 is SGHVS, CDR2 FNYEAQ, per germline. CDR3 protein: CASSFVSPTDTQYF. As DNA, the CDR3 is TGTGCCAGCAGCTTTGTCAGCCCCACAGATACGCAGTATTTT.

This clonotype was detected many times. The V call is TRBV5-1, the J call TRBJ1-1; D is ambiguous. Trimming took off 1 base at V and 7 bases at J, with 14 bases between the two ends. This CDR3 is built from 14 residues. The germline V gene has CDR1 SGHRS and CDR2 YFSETQ. The CDR3 loop reads CASSLSSLRDEAFF. The CDR3 bases are TGCGCCAGCAGCTTGTCGAGTCTGAGGGATGAAGCTTTCTTT.

This chain links TRBV11-3 with TRBJ1-1; D is unclear. Germline CDR1 is SGHNT and CDR2 is YENEEA. V lost 1 base and J lost 11, with 14 bases in between. The CDR3 covers 13 residues. The CDR3 protein is CASSLGSTTPAFF. The CDR3 nucleotides are TGTGCCAGCAGCTTAGGGTCTACGACCCCGGCTTTCTTT.

This clonotype occurred many times. This chain connects TRBV29-1 to TRBJ2-1; D may be TRBD2 (6 bases). This CDR3 has 15 amino acids. V was cut by 2 bases and J by 10 bases, with 21 bases left in between. Germline lookup yields CDR1 SQVTM and CDR2 ANQGSEA. The CDR3 loop reads CSVELGEIWAGEQFF. CDR3 bases: TGCAGCGTTGAACTTGGGGAGATTTGGGCGGGAGAGCAGTTCTTC.

This clonotype was recorded many times. This chain joins TRBV10-3 and TRBJ2-2; 13 bases align to TRBD2. Trimming removed 5 bases from V and 6 bases from J; junction bases left unmatched: 6. This CDR3 region has 16 residues. Germline V lookup: CDR1 ENHRY, CDR2 SYGVKD. The CDR3, as DNA: TGTGCCATCAGTACCGGGACTAGCGGGGTCTCCGGGGAGCTGTTTTTT. Amino acid sequence: CAISTGTSGVSGELFF.

This clonotype was seen repeatedly, ten times or more. The chain links TRBV12-3 or TRBV12-4 to TRBJ2-1; the match to TRBD2 covers 12 bases. This CDR3 region has 14 residues. V lost 7 bases and J lost 6; bases outside the gene matches: 4. The chain's CDR3 is CASTSSGRANEQFF. In DNA, the CDR3 is TGTGCCAGCACCTCTAGCGGGAGGGCCAATGAGCAGTTCTTC.

The chain is built from TRBV11-2 and TRBJ2-7; 10 bases fit TRBD1. The CDR3 totals 17 residues. Germline CDR1 is SGHAT and CDR2 is FQNNGV. V was pared by 0 bases and J by 3 bases, with 8 bases of the junction left unmatched. The CDR3 is CASSLDPFGTGDYEQYF. As DNA, the CDR3 is TGTGCCAGCAGCTTAGATCCGTTTGGGACAGGGGACTACGAGCAGTACTTC.

As for this clonotype: A clone one base away is much larger, so this may be a read error. The chain couples TRBV20-1 to TRBJ2-1; a weak D match, TRBD2 (6 bases). The length of the CDR3 is 15 residues. Germline values: CDR1 DFQATT, CDR2 SNEGSKA (reference sequence). CDR3 residues: CSARSPLATFAEHFF. Written as DNA, the CDR3 is TGCAGTGCTAGAAGTCCACTAGCTACCTTTGCTGAGCATTTCTTC.

This clonotype turned up a few times. The V call is TRBV10-3, the J call TRBJ2-7; either TRBD1 or TRBD2 may fit D (5 bases each). V lost 5 bases and J 6 bases, leaving 20 bases between the germline ends. CDR1 is ENHRY and CDR2 is SYGVKD in the germline V gene. This CDR3 region has 15 residues. The CDR3 loop reads CAISSEQDGLLEQYF. The CDR3 nucleotides are TGTGCCATCAGTTCTGAACAGGACGGACTCCTCGAGCAGTACTTC.

The chain links TRBV12-3 or TRBV12-4 to TRBJ2-2; a possible D gene is TRBD2 (5 bases). The CDR3 contains 16 residues. The V gene lost 6 bases and the J gene lost 0 bases, with 14 bases spanning the gap. CDR3 in DNA: TGTGCCAGCAGGTGGGGAGTAGCGACGAACACCGGGGAGCTGTTTTTT. Translation: CASRWGVATNTGELFF.

V usage is TRBV5-1 and J usage is TRBJ2-1, with D perhaps being TRBD1 or TRBD2 (5 bases each). The length of the CDR3 is 13 residues. Germline V gene lookup returns CDR1 SGHRS and CDR2 YFSETQ. Trimming removed 0 bases at V and 9 bases at J, with 10 bases between. CDR3 loop: CASSLARESEQFF. Here the CDR3 DNA reads TGCGCCAGCAGCTTGGCCAGGGAGAGTGAGCAGTTCTTC.

This clonotype was counted at least ten times. This chain joins TRBV6-1 and TRBJ2-1, with D uncertain. CDR1 is MNHNS, CDR2 SASEGT, per germline. CDR3 length: 13 residues. Trimming cost V 11 bases and J 5 bases, with 16 bases left between them. The CDR3, as DNA: TGTGCCGTATCTCTAGATTGGCACAATGAGCAGTTCTTC. This sequence encodes CAVSLDWHNEQFF.

This clonotype was observed a handful of times. The chain uses TRBV7-9 and TRBJ2-7; D may correspond to TRBD1 or TRBD2 (6 bases each). This CDR3 has 14 amino acids. The V end was cut by 4 bases, the J end by 2 bases, with 12 bases between. Germline V gene lookup returns CDR1 SEHNR and CDR2 FQNEAQ (reference sequence). CDR3 bases: TGTGCCAGCAGCTCCTCGGGGGCGGCCTACGAGCAGTACTTC. Translation: CASSSSGAAYEQYF. Full variable domain (missing parts from reference TRBV7-9 and TRBJ2-7): DTGVSQNPRHKITKRGQNVTFRCDPISEHNRLYWYRQTLGQGPEFLTYFQNEAQLEKSRLLSDRFSAERPKGSFSTLEIQRTEQGDSAMYLCASSSSGAAYEQYFGPGTRLTVT.

A few counts support this clonotype. V is TRBV13 and J is TRBJ2-7; 8 nucleotides align to TRBD1. Germline values: CDR1 PRHDT, CDR2 FYEKMQ (reference sequence). Trimming cost V 9 bases and J 7 bases; bases outside gene matches: 14. The CDR3 has 14 residues. The CDR3 DNA reads TGTGCCAGGCTCAGGACAGGGTGGATGTGGGAGCAGTACTTC. Amino acids: CARLRTGWMWEQYF.

The table lists this clonotype with many counts. The CDR3, as DNA: TGTGCCAGCAGCTTGGCCCCCAGCGGGTACGAGCAGTACTTC. Translating it yields CASSLAPSGYEQYF. The V call is TRBV5-6, the J call TRBJ2-7; tentative D call: TRBD2 (6 bases). Trimming took 0 bases from V and 4 from J, leaving 11 bases between them. This CDR3 is 14 amino acids long. Germline V gives CDR1 SGHDT, CDR2 YYEEEE.

This clonotype has a count of ten or more. The chain couples TRBV20-1 to TRBJ2-5; possible D gene TRBD1, 6 bases. The germline CDR1 and CDR2 sequences are DFQATT and SNEGSKA (reference sequence). The length of the CDR3 is 13 residues. The V end lost 5 bases, the J end lost 2 bases, and 12 bases lay between the germline ends. CDR3 sequence: CSARRQVQETQYF. CDR3 nucleotides: TGCAGTGCTCGGCGACAGGTTCAAGAGACCCAGTACTTC.

DNA for the CDR3: TGTGCCAGCAGCCCCACGAGACCCTACGAGCAGTACTTC. Translation gives CASSPTRPYEQYF. The chain couples TRBV7-2 to TRBJ2-7; D call uncertain. This CDR3 region has 13 residues. Germline V gene lookup returns CDR1 SGHTA and CDR2 FQGNSA. Trimming took off 5 bases at V and 2 bases at J, with 10 bases between the two ends.